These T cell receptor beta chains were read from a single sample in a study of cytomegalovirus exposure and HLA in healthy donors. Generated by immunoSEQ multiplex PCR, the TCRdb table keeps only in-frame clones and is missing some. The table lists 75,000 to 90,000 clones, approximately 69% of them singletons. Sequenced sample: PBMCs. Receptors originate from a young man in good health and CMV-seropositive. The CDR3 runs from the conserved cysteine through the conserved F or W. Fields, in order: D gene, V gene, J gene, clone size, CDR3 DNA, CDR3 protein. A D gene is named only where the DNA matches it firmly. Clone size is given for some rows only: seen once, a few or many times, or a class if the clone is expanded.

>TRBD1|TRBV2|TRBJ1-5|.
TGTGCCAGCACCCCCGGGACAGGGGTTAGCAATCAGCCCCAGCATTTT
CASTPGTGVSNQPQHF
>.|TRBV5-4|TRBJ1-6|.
TGTGCCAGCAGCTTGGATGGGGGGGCGGATTCACCCCTCCACTTT
CASSLDGGADSPLHF
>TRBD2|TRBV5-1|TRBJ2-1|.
TGCGCCAGCAGCTTTTGGACTAGCGGGGTCCCATACAATGAGCAGTTCTTC
CASSFWTSGVPYNEQFF
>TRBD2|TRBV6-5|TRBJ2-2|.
TGTGCCAGCAGTGGAAGCGGGAGCGTCCCCGGGGAGCTGTTTTTT
CASSGSGSVPGELFF
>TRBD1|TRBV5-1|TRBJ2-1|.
TGCGCCAGCAGCGAGAGACAGGGGGCCTACAATGAGCAGTTCTTC
CASSERQGAYNEQFF
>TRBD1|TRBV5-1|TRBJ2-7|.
TGCGCCAGCACCCGGACAGGGGGCTTAGTCGAGCAGTACTTC
CASTRTGGLVEQYF
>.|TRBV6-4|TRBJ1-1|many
TGTGCCAGCAGTGAGGGCAGGGAGAACACTGAAGCTTTCTTT
CASSEGRENTEAFF
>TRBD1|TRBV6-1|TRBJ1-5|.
TGTGCCAGCCATGGACAGGATTATAGCAATCAGCCCCAGCATTTT
CASHGQDYSNQPQHF
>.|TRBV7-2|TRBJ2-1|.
TGTGCCAGCAGCGAGCAGGGAAATGGCGATGAGCAGTTCTTC
CASSEQGNGDEQFF
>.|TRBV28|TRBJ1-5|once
TGTGCCAGCAGCTCCGGACAGATACGCAATCAGCCCCAGCATTTT
CASSSGQIRNQPQHF
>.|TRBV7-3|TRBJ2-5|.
TGTGCCAGCAGCCGAGGGAGTGGAGAGACCCAGTACTTC
CASSRGSGETQYF
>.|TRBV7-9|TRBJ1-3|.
TGTGCCAGCAGCTTAGTGCCCCCTACCAGGGAATCCACCATATATTTT
CASSLVPPTRESTIYF
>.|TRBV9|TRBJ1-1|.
TGTGCCAGCAGCGTAGTAGGAGGGGGGGGGAACACTGAAGCTTTCTTT
CASSVVGGGGNTEAFF
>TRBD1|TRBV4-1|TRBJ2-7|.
TGCGCCAGCAGCCACCAGGGACAGTCCTACGAGCAGTACTTC
CASSHQGQSYEQYF
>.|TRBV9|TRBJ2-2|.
TGTGCCAGCAGCGTCGGGAGTTTTCGAAACACCGGGGAGCTGTTTTTT
CASSVGSFRNTGELFF
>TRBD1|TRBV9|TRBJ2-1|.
TGTGCCAGCAGCGTAGCACAGGGGAGATACAATGAGCAGTTCTTC
CASSVAQGRYNEQFF
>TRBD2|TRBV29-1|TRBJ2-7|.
TGCAGCGCGGAGCGGGAGGGCCCCTTC
CSAEREGPF
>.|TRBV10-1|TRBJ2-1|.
TGCGCCAGCAGTGAGATTCGGAAGGGACAAATATTCTTC
CASSEIRKGQIFF
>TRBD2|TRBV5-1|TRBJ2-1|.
TGCGCCAGCAGCTTCCCTAGCGGGGGGGCCCAGAATGAGCAGTTCTTC
CASSFPSGGAQNEQFF
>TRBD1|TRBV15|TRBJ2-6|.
TGTGCCACCAGCAGAGAGATGACAGGGCTCTCTCCTGGGGCCAACGTCCTGACTTTC
CATSREMTGLSPGANVLTF
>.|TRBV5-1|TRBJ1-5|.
TGCGCCAGCAGCTTGAGTTCAGGAAATCAGCCCCAGCATTTT
CASSLSSGNQPQHF
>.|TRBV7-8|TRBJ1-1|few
TGTGCCAGCAGCTTAGGTGGGGGCCGGAACACTGAAGCTTTCTTT
CASSLGGGRNTEAFF
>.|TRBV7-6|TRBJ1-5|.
TGTGCCAGCAGCTTTTTGCCTCGGGGGGAAAGCAATCAGCCCCAGCATTTT
CASSFLPRGESNQPQHF
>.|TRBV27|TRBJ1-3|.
TGTGCCAGCAGCTCCTCCGGGACAACTGGAAACACCATATATTTT
CASSSSGTTGNTIYF
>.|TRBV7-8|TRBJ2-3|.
TGTGCCAGCAGCCCACGTGAGGGAGCGAACACAGATACGCAGTATTTT
CASSPREGANTDTQYF
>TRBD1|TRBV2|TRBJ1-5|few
TGTGCCAGCAGCCCGGACAGGAGCAATCAGCCCCAGCATTTT
CASSPDRSNQPQHF
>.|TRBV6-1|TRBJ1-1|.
TGTGCCAGCAGTGTACAGAACACTGAAGCTTTCTTT
CASSVQNTEAFF
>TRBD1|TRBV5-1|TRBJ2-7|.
TGCGCCAGCAGCGTGATCGGACAGGGGCCCTCCTACGAGCAGTACTTC
CASSVIGQGPSYEQYF
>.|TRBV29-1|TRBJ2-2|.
TGCAGCGTTGCTCGTGGGGGGACCAACACCGGGGAGCTGTTTTTT
CSVARGGTNTGELFF
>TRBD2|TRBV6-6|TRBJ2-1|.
TGTGCCAGCAGCCTTTCTAGCGGACCTTACAATGAGCAGTTCTTC
CASSLSSGPYNEQFF
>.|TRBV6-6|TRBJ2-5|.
TGTGCCAGCGCACGCCCCCCCGGAGAGCAGTACTTC
CASARPPGEQYF
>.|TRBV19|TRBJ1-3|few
TGTGCCAGTAGTATGGCGGGGGCGAGGACCATATATTTT
CASSMAGARTIYF
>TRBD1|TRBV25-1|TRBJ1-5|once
TGTGCCAGCAGTGGGACAGGGTATCAGCCCCAGCATTTT
CASSGTGYQPQHF
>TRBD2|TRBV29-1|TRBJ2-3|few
TGCAGCGTTCCCTTAGCGGGACTCACAGATACGCAGTATTTT
CSVPLAGLTDTQYF
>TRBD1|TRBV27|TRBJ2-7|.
TGTGCCAGCAGTCAAAAGACAGGGAAAAGAGAGCAGTACTTC
CASSQKTGKREQYF
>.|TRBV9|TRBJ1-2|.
TGTGCCAGCAGCCCCCGCGGGGACGGGCTCTATGGCTACACCTTC
CASSPRGDGLYGYTF
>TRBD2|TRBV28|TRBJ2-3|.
TGTGCCAGCAGTTCTGGTATAGCGGGAATAAGTACAGATACGCAGTATTTT
CASSSGIAGISTDTQYF
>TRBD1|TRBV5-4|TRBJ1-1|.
TGTGCCAGCAGCTGGGGAACCGGGACAGTACTATTCATGAACACTGAAGCTTTCTTT
CASSWGTGTVLFMNTEAFF
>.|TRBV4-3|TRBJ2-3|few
TGCGCCAGCAGCTTGGCCCTAGCGACTAGCACAGATACGCAGTATTTT
CASSLALATSTDTQYF
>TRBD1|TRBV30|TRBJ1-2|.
TGTGCCTGGAGTGCCGACAGGGGTTATGGCTACACCTTC
CAWSADRGYGYTF
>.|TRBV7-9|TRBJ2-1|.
TGTGCCAGCAGCTTAGTGCGACTAGTTGGCAATGAGCAGTTCTTC
CASSLVRLVGNEQFF
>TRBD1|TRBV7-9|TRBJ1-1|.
TGTGCCAGCAGCGCAGGAACAGGGGGCTCCTTATCTGAAGCTTTCTTT
CASSAGTGGSLSEAFF
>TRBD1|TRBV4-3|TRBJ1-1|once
TGCGCCAGCAGCCAAGATTATTCGGGCGGACAGGGAAACACTGAAGCTTTCTTT
CASSQDYSGGQGNTEAFF
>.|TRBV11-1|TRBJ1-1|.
TGTGCCAGCGGAGCAGGACAGCTGATGAACACTGAAGCTTTCTTT
CASGAGQLMNTEAFF
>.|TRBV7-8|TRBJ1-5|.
TGTGCCAGCAGCCTCGTCAAGCGAGATCAGCCCCAGCATTTT
CASSLVKRDQPQHF
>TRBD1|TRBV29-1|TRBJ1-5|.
TGCAGCGTCTCTCCTACAGGGGCCAATCAGCCCCAGCATTTT
CSVSPTGANQPQHF
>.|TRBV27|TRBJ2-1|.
TGTGCCAGCGGACAGCCCCCCGATGAGCAGTTCTTC
CASGQPPDEQFF
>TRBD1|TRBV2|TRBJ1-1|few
TGTGCCAGCAGTGTTGACAGGGGCTTTGAAGCTTTCTTT
CASSVDRGFEAFF
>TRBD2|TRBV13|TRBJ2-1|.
TGTGCCAGCAGCTCTAGCGGGGGGGGACCCTACAATGAGCAGTTCTTC
CASSSSGGGPYNEQFF
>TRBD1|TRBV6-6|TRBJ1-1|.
TGTGCCAGCAGTTACTATCCAGGGGGTTCTGAAGCTTTCTTT
CASSYYPGGSEAFF
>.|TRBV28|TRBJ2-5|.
TGTGCCAGCAGTGCCGGAGGAGGCCAAGAGACCCAGTACTTC
CASSAGGGQETQYF
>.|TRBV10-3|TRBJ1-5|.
TGTGCCATCAGTGAGAACAGAGAACATCAGCCCCAGCATTTT
CAISENREHQPQHF
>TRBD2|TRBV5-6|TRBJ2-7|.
TGTGCCAGCAGCTACTCGTCCTGGACTAGTAGCGAGCAGTACTTC
CASSYSSWTSSEQYF
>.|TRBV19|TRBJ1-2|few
TGTGCCAGTAGTCTCGCCCTGGAGGGCGATGGCTACACCTTC
CASSLALEGDGYTF
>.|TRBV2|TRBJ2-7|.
TGTGCCAGCAGTCGGGACACTAGGTACGAGCAGTACTTC
CASSRDTRYEQYF